The clone carrying this T cell receptor beta chain was seen a handful of times. The CDR3 is 14 amino acids. Germline CDR1 DFQATT, CDR2 SNEGSKA (reference sequence). V lost 0 bases to trimming and J lost 5 bases; unmatched junction nucleotides: 6. This sample is drawn from a study of T-cell memory formation after mild COVID-19. TCRdb reanalysed the 5' RACE reads using MiXCR and keeps one entry per CDR3 protein. The sample includes fewer than 600,000 distinct CDR3 sequences, 20% to 25% of them seen just once. The chain combines TRBV20-1 with TRBJ2-5; 7 bases line up with TRBD2. This receptor was taken from an adult woman who had mild COVID-19 (a few samples of this study predate the infection). Cell type and time point are not known. The sequencing sample was made of PBMCs or a T cell subset sorted from them (not recorded which). The CDR3 sequence is CSARDGRVWETQYF. CDR3 sequence (DNA): TGCAGTGCTAGAGATGGGAGGGTGTGGGAGACCCAGTACTTC.